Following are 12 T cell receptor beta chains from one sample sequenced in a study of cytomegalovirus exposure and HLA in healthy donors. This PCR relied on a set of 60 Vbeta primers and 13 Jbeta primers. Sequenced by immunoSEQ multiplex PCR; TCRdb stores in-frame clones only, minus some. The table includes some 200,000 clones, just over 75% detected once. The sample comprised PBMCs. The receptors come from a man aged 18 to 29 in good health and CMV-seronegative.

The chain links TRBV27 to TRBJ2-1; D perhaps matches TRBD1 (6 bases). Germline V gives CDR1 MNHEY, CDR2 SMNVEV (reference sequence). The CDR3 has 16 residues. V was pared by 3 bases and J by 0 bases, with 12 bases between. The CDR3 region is CASSLQGLSSYNEQFF. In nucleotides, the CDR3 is TGTGCCAGCAGTTTGCAGGGGCTATCCTCCTACAATGAGCAGTTCTTC.

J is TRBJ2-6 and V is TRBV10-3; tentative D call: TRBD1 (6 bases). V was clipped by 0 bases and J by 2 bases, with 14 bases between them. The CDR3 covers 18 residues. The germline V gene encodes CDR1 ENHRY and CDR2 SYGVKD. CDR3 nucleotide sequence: TGTGCCATCAGTGAGTCTGGCAGGGGTTCCACTGGGGCCAACGTCCTGACTTTC. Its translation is CAISESGRGSTGANVLTF.

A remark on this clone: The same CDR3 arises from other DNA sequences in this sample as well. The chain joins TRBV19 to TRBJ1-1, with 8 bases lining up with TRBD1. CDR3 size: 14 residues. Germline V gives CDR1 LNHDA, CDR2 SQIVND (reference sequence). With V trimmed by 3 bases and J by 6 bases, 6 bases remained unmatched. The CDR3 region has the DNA TGTGCCAGTAGTATCGGACAGGGTTTACCTGAAGCTTTCTTT. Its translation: CASSIGQGLPEAFF.

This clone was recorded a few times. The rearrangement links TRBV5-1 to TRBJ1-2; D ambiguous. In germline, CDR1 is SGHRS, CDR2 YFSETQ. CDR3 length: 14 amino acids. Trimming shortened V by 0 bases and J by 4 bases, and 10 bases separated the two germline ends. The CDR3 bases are TGCGCCAGCAGCTTGGACAGCCCCCTCTATGGCTACACCTTC. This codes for CASSLDSPLYGYTF.

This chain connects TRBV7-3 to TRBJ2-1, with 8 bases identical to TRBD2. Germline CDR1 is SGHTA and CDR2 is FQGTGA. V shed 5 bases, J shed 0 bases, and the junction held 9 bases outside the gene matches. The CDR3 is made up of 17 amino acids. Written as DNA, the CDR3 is TGTGCCAGCAGCCCGGGGGGCGGGAGGAGCTCCTACAATGAGCAGTTCTTC. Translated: CASSPGGGRSSYNEQFF. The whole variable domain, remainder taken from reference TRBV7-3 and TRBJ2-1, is GAGVSQTPSNKVTEKGKYVELRCDPISGHTALYWYRQSLGQGPEFLIYFQGTGAADDSGLPNDRFFAVRPEGSVSTLKIQRTERGDSAVYLCASSPGGGRSSYNEQFFGPGTRLTVL.

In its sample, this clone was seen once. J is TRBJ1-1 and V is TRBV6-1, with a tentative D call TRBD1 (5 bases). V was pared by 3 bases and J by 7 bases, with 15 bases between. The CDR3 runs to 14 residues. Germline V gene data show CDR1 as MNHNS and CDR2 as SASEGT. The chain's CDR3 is CASSDWVGRGEAFF. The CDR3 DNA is TGTGCCAGCAGTGATTGGGTGGGGCGAGGTGAAGCTTTCTTT.

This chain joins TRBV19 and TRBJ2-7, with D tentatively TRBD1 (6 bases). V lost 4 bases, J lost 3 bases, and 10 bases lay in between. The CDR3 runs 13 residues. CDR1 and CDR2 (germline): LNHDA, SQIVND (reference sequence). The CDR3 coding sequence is TGTGCCAGTAGTAACAGGGACGGCTACGAGCAGTACTTC. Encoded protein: CASSNRDGYEQYF.

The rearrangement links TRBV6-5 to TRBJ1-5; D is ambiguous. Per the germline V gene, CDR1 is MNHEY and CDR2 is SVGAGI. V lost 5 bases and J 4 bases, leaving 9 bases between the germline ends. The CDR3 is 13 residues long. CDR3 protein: CASSAGINQPQHF. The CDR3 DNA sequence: TGTGCCAGCAGTGCCGGGATAAATCAGCCCCAGCATTTT.

CDR3 nucleotides: TGTGCCAGCAGTCCTCTGACAGGGTTTGGTCAGCCCCAGCATTTT. Residues: CASSPLTGFGQPQHF. This chain connects TRBV6-5 to TRBJ1-5; 7 nucleotides match TRBD1. Germline V gene sequence: CDR1 MNHEY, CDR2 SVGAGI. The CDR3 sequence is 15 residues long. Trimming removed 5 bases from V and 6 bases from J; junction bases left unmatched: 10.

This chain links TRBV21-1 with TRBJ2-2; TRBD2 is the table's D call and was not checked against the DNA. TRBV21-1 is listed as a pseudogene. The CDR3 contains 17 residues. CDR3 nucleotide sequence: TGTGCCAGCAGCAAAGGCTCGGGGGGCGCATGTACCGGGGAGCTGTTTTTT. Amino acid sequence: CASSKGSGGACTGELFF.

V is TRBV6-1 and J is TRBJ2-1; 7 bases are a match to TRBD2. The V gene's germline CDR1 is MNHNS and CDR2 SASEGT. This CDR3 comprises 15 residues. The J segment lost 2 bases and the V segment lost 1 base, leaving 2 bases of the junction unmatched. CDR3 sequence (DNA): TGTGCCAGCAGTGAAGAGCTAGCGGCCTACAATGAGCAGTTCTTC. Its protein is CASSEELAAYNEQFF.

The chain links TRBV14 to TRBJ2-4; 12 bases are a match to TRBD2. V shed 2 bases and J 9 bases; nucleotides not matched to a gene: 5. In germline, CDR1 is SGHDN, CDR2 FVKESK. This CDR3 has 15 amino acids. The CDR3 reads CASSQQLAGGSIQYF. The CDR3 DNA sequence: TGTGCCAGCAGCCAACAACTAGCGGGAGGTAGCATTCAGTACTTC.